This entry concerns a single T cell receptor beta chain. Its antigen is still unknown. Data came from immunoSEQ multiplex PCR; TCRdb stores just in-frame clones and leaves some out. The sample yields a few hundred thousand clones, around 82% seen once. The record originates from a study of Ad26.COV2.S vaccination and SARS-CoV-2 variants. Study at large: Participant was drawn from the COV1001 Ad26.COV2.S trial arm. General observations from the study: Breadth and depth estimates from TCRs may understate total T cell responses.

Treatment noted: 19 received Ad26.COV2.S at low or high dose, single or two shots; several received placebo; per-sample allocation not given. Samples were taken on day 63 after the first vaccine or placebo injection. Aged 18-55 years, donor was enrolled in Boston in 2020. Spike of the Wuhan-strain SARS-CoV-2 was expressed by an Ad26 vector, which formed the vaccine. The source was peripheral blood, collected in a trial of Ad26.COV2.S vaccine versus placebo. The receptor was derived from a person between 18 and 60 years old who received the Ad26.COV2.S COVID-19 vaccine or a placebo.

The CDR3 loop is CASTSVDRPYEQYF. CDR3 nucleotide sequence: TGTGCCAGCACCTCAGTGGACAGACCCTACGAGCAGTACTTC. The chain combines TRBV7-9 with TRBJ2-7, with D maybe TRBD1 (6 bases). There are 14 residues in the CDR3. Deletions cut 7 bases from V and 2 bases from J, with 15 bases between. The germline CDR1 and CDR2 sequences are SEHNR and FQNEAQ (reference sequence).